This T cell receptor beta chain was captured in a study of cytomegalovirus exposure and HLA in healthy donors. The PCR made use of 60 Vbeta and 13 Jbeta primers. TCRdb's copy holds only in-frame clones and misses some; the assay was immunoSEQ multiplex PCR. The table records around 190,000 clones, 83% of them present only once. This CDR3 has 13 amino acids. V was pared by 3 bases and J by 5 bases, with 7 bases between. Germline V gene sequence: CDR1 SNHLY, CDR2 FYNNEI. This clone was found once. The chain uses TRBV2 and TRBJ2-2; a weak D match, TRBD2 (6 bases). The material sequenced was PBMCs. The clonotype comes from a man aged 35 to 55 in good health and CMV-seropositive. In DNA, the CDR3 is TGTGCCAGCAGTGACGGGGGAACCGGGGAGCTGTTTTTT. Amino acids: CASSDGGTGELFF.